This TCR beta chain came from a study of T cell repertoires in cytomegalovirus infection. Study conclusions and caveats: CMV-specific TCR beta clonotypes restricted by HLA-C were the ones dominating the ex vivo response.

Between the trimmed V and J ends, which lost 0 bases and 6 bases, there was a span of 12 bases. This CDR3 is built from 15 residues. CDR1 is LNHNV and CDR2 is YYDKDF in the germline V gene (reference sequence). MiXCR, applied by TCRdb to the reads, yields one record per CDR3 protein. The data hold about 490,000 distinct CDR3 sequences, with about 17% observed a single time. As to this clonotype: What it binds is not known.

The TCR originated in a human donor in good health (CMV status not recorded). Some clones in this sample may be carry-over from other donors' samples. Sequencing was done on a sample of CD8+ T cells from PBMCs. The rearrangement links TRBV15 to TRBJ1-5; maybe TRBD1 (5 bases). The CDR3 protein is CATSRDQNRGQPQHF. In nucleotides, the CDR3 is TGTGCCACCAGCAGAGACCAGAATAGGGGTCAGCCCCAGCATTTT.